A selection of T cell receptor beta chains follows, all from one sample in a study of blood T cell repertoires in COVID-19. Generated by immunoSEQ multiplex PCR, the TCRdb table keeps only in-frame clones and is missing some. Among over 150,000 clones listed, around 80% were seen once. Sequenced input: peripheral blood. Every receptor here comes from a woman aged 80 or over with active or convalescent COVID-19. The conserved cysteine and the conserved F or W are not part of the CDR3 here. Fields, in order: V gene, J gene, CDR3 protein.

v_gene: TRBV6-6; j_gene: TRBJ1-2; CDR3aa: ASSRAEGYGYT
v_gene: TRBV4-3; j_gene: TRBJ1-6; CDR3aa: ASSQGQGFEPLH
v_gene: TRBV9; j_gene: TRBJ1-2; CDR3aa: ASSAVTGARSYGYT
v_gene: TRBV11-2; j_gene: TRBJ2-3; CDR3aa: ASSLEGGGGLAQY
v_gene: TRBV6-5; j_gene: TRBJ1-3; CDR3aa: ASSSHISGNTIY
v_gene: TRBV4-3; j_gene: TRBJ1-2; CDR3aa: ASSQLGKSYT
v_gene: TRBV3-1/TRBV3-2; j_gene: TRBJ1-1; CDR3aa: ASSPIGEGWNTEAF
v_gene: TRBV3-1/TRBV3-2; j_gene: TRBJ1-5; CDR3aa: ASSQGTGSNQPQH
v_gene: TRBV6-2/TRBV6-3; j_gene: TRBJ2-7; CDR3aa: ASSQRGGGTYEQY
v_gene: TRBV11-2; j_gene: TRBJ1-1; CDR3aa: ASSLGGNTEAF
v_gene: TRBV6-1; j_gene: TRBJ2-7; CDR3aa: ASSEATTLGVYEQY
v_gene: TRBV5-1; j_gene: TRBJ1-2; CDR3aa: ASSSGGAGGYT
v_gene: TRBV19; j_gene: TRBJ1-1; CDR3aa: ASSTQGMNTEAF
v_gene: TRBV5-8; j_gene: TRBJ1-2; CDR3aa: ASIGGWGYGYT
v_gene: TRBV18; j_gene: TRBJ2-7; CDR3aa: ASSLNQGRDYEQY
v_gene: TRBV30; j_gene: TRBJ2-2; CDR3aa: AWSPIDRGNTGELF
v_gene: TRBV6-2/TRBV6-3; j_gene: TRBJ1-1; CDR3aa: ASSYTGGNTEAF
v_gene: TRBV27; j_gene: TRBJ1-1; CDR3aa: ASSFSGGTEAF
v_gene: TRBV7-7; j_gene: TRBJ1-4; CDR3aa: ASSPGQGNEKLF
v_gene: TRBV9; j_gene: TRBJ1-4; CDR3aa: ASGREQDGEKLF
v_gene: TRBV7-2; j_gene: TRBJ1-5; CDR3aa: ASSYGQGFQPQH
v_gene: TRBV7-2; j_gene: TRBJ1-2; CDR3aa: ASSLDVAGGDYGYT
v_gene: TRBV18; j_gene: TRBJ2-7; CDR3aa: ASSSPTGSPY
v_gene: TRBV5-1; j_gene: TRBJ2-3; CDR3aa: ASSLNSYSDTQY
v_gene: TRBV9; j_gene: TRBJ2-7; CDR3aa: ASSVARGRQY
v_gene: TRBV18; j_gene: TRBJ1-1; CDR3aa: ASSPRDRGQNTEAF
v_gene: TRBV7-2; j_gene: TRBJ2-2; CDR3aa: ASSLELGITGELF
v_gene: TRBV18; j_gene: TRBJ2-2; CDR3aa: ASSPRLAGGTDTGELF
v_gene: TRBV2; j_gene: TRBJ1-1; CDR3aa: ASSPRQVSTEAF
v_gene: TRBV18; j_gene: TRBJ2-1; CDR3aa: ASSPPGTSSMGEQF
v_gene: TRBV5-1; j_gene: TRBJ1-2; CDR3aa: ASSLGPGFGYT
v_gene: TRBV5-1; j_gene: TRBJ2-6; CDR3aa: ASSLAGENGANVLT
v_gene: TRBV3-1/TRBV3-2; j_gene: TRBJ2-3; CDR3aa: ASSPVPGQGADTQY
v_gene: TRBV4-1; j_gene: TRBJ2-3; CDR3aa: ASSPYRGGTDTQY
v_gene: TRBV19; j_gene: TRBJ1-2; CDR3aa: ASIRGGSYT
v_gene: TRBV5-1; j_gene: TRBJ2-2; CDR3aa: ASSLAPTTHTGELF
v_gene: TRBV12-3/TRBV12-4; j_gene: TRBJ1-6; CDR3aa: ASSLNSPLH
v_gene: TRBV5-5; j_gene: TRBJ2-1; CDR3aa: ASSISRGNEQF
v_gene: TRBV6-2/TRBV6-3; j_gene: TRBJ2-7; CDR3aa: ASSATGGGFHEQY
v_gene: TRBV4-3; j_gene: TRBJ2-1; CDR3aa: ASSQDSFSGEQF
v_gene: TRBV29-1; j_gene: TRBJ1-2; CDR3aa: SARDRGLGGYT
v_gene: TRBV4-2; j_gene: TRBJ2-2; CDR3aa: ASSHPWALNTGELF
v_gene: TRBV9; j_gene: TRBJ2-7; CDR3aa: ASSPLTGSNPYEQY
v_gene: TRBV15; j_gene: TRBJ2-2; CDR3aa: ATSRASGGRITGELF
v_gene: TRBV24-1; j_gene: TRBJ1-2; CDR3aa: ATSERTGFGYT
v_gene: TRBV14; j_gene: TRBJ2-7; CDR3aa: ASSLILLAGTSYEQY
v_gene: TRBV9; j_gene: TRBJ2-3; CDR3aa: ASSVGGKDTQY
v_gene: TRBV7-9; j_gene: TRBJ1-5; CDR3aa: ASSFGGGQPQH
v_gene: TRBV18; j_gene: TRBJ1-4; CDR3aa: ASSPTRPGTNEKLF
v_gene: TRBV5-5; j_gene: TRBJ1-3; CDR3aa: ASSLGTVSGNTIY
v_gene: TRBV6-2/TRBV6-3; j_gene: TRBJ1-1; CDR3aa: ASSRMTGNTEAF
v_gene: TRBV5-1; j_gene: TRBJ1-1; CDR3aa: ASSLREGGTEAF
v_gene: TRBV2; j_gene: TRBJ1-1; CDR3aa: ASMPGRVIEAF
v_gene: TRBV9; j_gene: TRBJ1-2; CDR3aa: ASSPVGPSYGYT